Listed here are 3 T cell receptor beta chains from one sample, sequenced in a study of shared clonotypes between healthy human individuals. Measured with immunoSEQ multiplex PCR; TCRdb has only the in-frame clones, and not every one. Counted here are around 700,000 clones, 73% occurring once; the ten biggest clones make up around 2%. The specimen sequenced was memory CD4+ T cells sorted from blood. Noted subset: CD45RA-negative fraction. The receptors shown here come from a woman younger than 45 in good health.

This chain links TRBV27 with TRBJ1-2; D is unclear. V dropped 6 bases and J dropped 4 bases, with 12 bases sitting between them. Germline V gene data show CDR1 as MNHEY and CDR2 as SMNVEV (reference sequence). The CDR3 sequence is 13 residues long. The CDR3 here is CASSRREGYGYTF. The CDR3 DNA reads as TGTGCCAGCAGCAGGAGGGAAGGCTATGGCTACACCTTC.

The chain carries TRBV28 and TRBJ1-5, with D unresolved. Trimming took 5 bases from V and 4 from J, leaving 9 bases between them. CDR1 is MDHEN and CDR2 is SYDVKM in the germline V gene. The CDR3 consists of 13 residues. The CDR3 is CASSQTDNQPQHF. The CDR3 nucleotides are TGTGCCAGCAGTCAGACGGATAATCAGCCCCAGCATTTT.

The chain is built from TRBV5-4 and TRBJ2-3; 12 bases are a match to TRBD2. V shed 2 bases, J shed 5 bases, and the junction held 6 bases outside the gene matches. CDR1 is SGHNT and CDR2 is YYREEE in the germline V gene (reference sequence). The CDR3 has 16 residues. The CDR3 loop is CASSFRLAGVLDTQYF. CDR3 nucleotides: TGTGCCAGCAGCTTCCGACTAGCGGGAGTTCTAGATACGCAGTATTTT.